Following are 21 T cell receptor beta chains from one sample sequenced in a study of Ad26.COV2.S vaccination and SARS-CoV-2 variants (dated by TCRdb to the early 2020s). The treatment or condition tag for this specimen amounts to: roughly 18 received Ad26.COV2.S at low or high dose, single or two shots; 5 received placebo; per-sample allocation not given. For vaccine and placebo recipients, repertoires were sequenced using samples collected on day 63 after the first injection. The library relied on the immunoSEQ multiplex PCR assay. TCRdb stores this immuneACCESS table with in-frame sequences only. Part of the clones is absent; in the studies checked, under half of the shortfall reflects unresolved V genes, and no reason is known for the rest. The sample data list some 390,000 clones, and around 89% of these were observed just once. The ten largest clones represent 1.5% to 2% of the sample. This specimen was peripheral blood, taken in a trial of Ad26.COV2.S vaccine versus placebo. The receptors derive from a person aged 18-65 years who received the Ad26.COV2.S COVID-19 vaccine or a placebo.

V usage is TRBV19 and J usage is TRBJ1-3; 7 bases agree with TRBD1. The V and J ends lost 6 bases and 0 bases, in that order; junction bases with no gene match: 2. This CDR3 spans 14 amino acids. Germline V gene lookup returns CDR1 LNHDA and CDR2 SQIVND (reference sequence). The CDR3 region has the DNA TGTGCCAGTAGCGCAGGGGGCTCTGGAAACACCATATATTTT. Translated: CASSAGGSGNTIYF.

This chain links TRBV9 with TRBJ2-3; TRBD1 aligns across 8 bases. V lost 0 bases, J lost 2 bases, and 2 bases stayed unmatched. The V gene's germline CDR1 is SGDLS and CDR2 YYNGEE. CDR3 length: 15 residues. The DNA of the CDR3 is TGTGCCAGCAGCGTAGGACAGGGGTACACAGATACGCAGTATTTT. This gives the protein CASSVGQGYTDTQYF.

The chain recombines TRBV5-1 with TRBJ1-4, with D uncertain. Trimming left V 5 bases short and J 3 bases short, with 11 bases between. The CDR3 covers 14 residues. Germline lookup yields CDR1 SGHRS and CDR2 YFSETQ. This chain's CDR3 is CASRQMGSNEKLFF. The CDR3 region has the DNA TGCGCCAGCAGACAAATGGGGTCTAATGAAAAACTGTTTTTT.

This chain uses TRBV5-1 with TRBJ1-2; D is possibly TRBD1 (5 bases). The germline V gene encodes CDR1 SGHRS and CDR2 YFSETQ. The CDR3 runs to 15 residues. V was shortened by 3 bases and J by 5 bases, with 17 bases between the two germline ends. CDR3 amino acids: CASSSVGREAYGYTF. CDR3 DNA sequence: TGCGCCAGCAGCTCGGTGGGCAGGGAAGCTTATGGCTACACCTTC.

The V and J genes are TRBV9 and TRBJ1-3; no firm D call. Trimming stripped 4 bases from V and 7 bases from J, with 9 bases between. The CDR3 is made up of 12 amino acids. Per germline, CDR1 SGDLS and CDR2 YYNGEE. DNA for the CDR3: TGTGCCAGCAGCTCACAAGGGAACACCATATATTTT. Its translation is CASSSQGNTIYF.

The CDR3 nucleotides read TGTGCCAGCAGCTTATCGGGTTCTAGCGGGAGTAGGGGAGATACGCAGTATTTT. It encodes CASSLSGSSGSRGDTQYF. V gene TRBV7-9 combines with J gene TRBJ2-3; 10 positions agree with TRBD2. Losses at the gene ends were 2 bases for V and 5 bases for J; bases not matched to a gene: 13. Per germline, CDR1 SEHNR and CDR2 FQNEAQ (reference sequence). The CDR3 loop spans 18 amino acids.

The chain uses TRBV3-1 (or the pseudogene TRBV3-2) and TRBJ2-7; 8 nucleotides line up with TRBD2. CDR3 length equals 15 residues. Germline V gene sequence: CDR1 LGHDT, CDR2 YNNKEL (reference sequence). V lost 4 bases and J lost 7; bases outside the gene matches: 12. The CDR3 here is CASSLHLGGAGEQYF. CDR3 nucleotide sequence: TGTGCCAGCAGCCTACATCTCGGGGGGGCGGGAGAGCAGTACTTC.

Regarding this clone: Other DNA sequences in the sample encode the same CDR3. This chain connects TRBV12-3 or TRBV12-4 to TRBJ1-1, with unresolved D. The CDR3 runs to 13 residues. Deletions cut 6 bases from V and 5 bases from J, with 13 bases between. The CDR3 is CASSRLRDTEAFF. The CDR3 DNA sequence: TGTGCCAGCAGCCGACTCCGGGATACTGAAGCTTTCTTT.

The rearrangement links TRBV6-5 to TRBJ1-1; a weak D match, TRBD1 (6 bases). This CDR3 comprises 13 residues. The V end lost 6 bases, the J end lost 7 bases, and 15 bases lay between the germline ends. Per germline, CDR1 MNHEY and CDR2 SVGAGI. This CDR3 reads CASRQGLGGEAFF. The CDR3 DNA reads TGTGCCAGCAGGCAGGGGTTAGGAGGTGAAGCTTTCTTT.

This chain uses TRBV7-6 with TRBJ1-5; no clear D gene. CDR1 and CDR2 from the germline V gene are SGHVS and FNYEAQ. The V and J ends lost 7 bases and 7 bases respectively, with 20 bases between them. This CDR3 comprises 15 residues. As DNA, the CDR3 is TGTGCCAGCAACACAAATGTCGGTACCTTCCAGCCCCAGCATTTT. Translating gives CASNTNVGTFQPQHF.

This chain uses TRBV29-1 with TRBJ1-1; D is undetermined. CDR3 length equals 13 residues. Germline CDR1 is SQVTM and CDR2 is ANQGSEA. Trimming shortened V by 2 bases and J by 4 bases, and 11 bases separated the two germline ends. CDR3 region: CSVEKSEGTEAFF. CDR3 DNA: TGCAGCGTTGAAAAGAGTGAAGGCACTGAAGCTTTCTTT.

The chain uses TRBV5-1 and TRBJ2-7; possible D gene TRBD2, 6 bases. Germline CDR1 SGHRS, CDR2 YFSETQ. The ends were cut back, 0 bases at V and 9 bases at J, with 19 bases in the middle. The CDR3 runs to 15 residues. The CDR3 DNA follows: TGCGCCAGCAGCTTGGGGCCAGCGATGAGTAGCGGGCAGTACTTC. It specifies CASSLGPAMSSGQYF.

This chain joins TRBV7-9 and TRBJ2-3, with a weak D call TRBD2 (6 bases). The CDR3 sequence is 14 residues long. With 1 base removed from V and 8 bases from J, the gap between germline ends came to 13 bases. Germline CDR1 SEHNR, CDR2 FQNEAQ (reference sequence). In DNA form, the CDR3 reads TGTGCCAGCAGCTTAGATTTGACGGAGGGTACGCAGTATTTT. Its translation: CASSLDLTEGTQYF.

The rearrangement links TRBV27 to TRBJ1-6; D is ambiguous. V was pared by 0 bases and J by 5 bases, with 11 bases between. Germline assignment: CDR1 MNHEY and CDR2 SMNVEV (reference sequence). This CDR3 has 16 amino acids. Written as DNA, the CDR3 is TGTGCCAGCAGTTTATCGCCCGGGTTGAATAATTCACCCCTCCACTTT. This gives the protein CASSLSPGLNNSPLHF.

V usage is TRBV4-2 and J usage is TRBJ2-1; D is unresolved. V lost 1 base to trimming and J lost 5 bases, with 9 bases between them. The CDR3 is 14 amino acids. Germline CDR1 is LGHNA and CDR2 is YNFKEQ. The CDR3 DNA reads TGTGCCAGCAGCCAAGGCTTGGCTAACAATGAGCAGTTCTTC. This codes for CASSQGLANNEQFF.

This clone was detected once. The chain combines TRBV7-6 with TRBJ2-5; D remains ambiguous. CDR1 and CDR2 from the germline V gene are SGHVS and FNYEAQ. With 1 base removed from V and 2 bases from J, the gap between germline ends came to 8 bases. This CDR3 is built from 14 residues. The CDR3 bases are TGTGCCAGCAGCTTAGGGACGTTGCAAGAGACCCAGTACTTC. Its protein product is CASSLGTLQETQYF.

CDR3 in amino acids: CASTPPGGTYNEQFF. Here the CDR3 DNA reads TGTGCCAGTACCCCACCAGGGGGTACCTACAATGAGCAGTTCTTC. V and J are TRBV19 and TRBJ2-1, with 7 bases fitting TRBD1. The CDR3 spans 15 residues. Trimming at V came to 7 bases and at J to 2 bases, leaving 8 bases not matched to a gene. Germline-derived CDR1 and CDR2 are LNHDA and SQIVND (reference sequence).

This chain uses TRBV14 with TRBJ2-2; possibly TRBD2 for D (6 bases). V was shortened by 4 bases and J by 5 bases, with 8 bases between the two germline ends. The length of the CDR3 is 13 residues. Germline loops: CDR1 SGHDN, CDR2 FVKESK. The CDR3 DNA follows: TGTGCCAGCAGCCGGGGGACTACCGGGGAGCTGTTTTTT. It yields the protein CASSRGTTGELFF.

With respect to this clone: At one of its ends the junction is not consistent with the germline gene, which may arise from a read error. The chain uses TRBV6-2 or TRBV6-3 and TRBJ2-5, with unresolved D. Germline CDR1 MNHEY, CDR2 SVGEGT. The CDR3 spans 15 residues. CDR3 sequence reads: CASRYSGGGSEAQYF. The CDR3 nucleotides read TGTGCCAGCAGGTACTCCGGCGGTGGATCAGAGGCCCAGTACTTC.

V usage is TRBV7-8 and J usage is TRBJ1-4, with a possible D match to TRBD1 (5 bases). V lost 5 bases and J lost 0, with 19 bases in between. This CDR3 spans 18 amino acids. Germline V CDR1 and CDR2: SGHVS, FQNEAQ. The DNA for the CDR3 is TGTGCCAGCAGCCCTTCTCCGGGACGGCTTGCAACTAATGAAAAACTGTTTTTT. This gives the protein CASSPSPGRLATNEKLFF.

This clone was observed a handful of times. Other DNA sequences from this sample encode an identical CDR3 as well. The chain links TRBV6-5 to TRBJ2-7, with 10 positions matching TRBD2. After removal of 7 bases from V and 4 bases from J, the junction contained 7 bases not matched to a gene. From germline, CDR1 is MNHEY and CDR2 SVGAGI. The CDR3 contains 14 residues. The CDR3 DNA reads as TGTGCCAGCAATCGAGCGGGAGGGCCTTACGAGCAGTACTTC. It encodes CASNRAGGPYEQYF.